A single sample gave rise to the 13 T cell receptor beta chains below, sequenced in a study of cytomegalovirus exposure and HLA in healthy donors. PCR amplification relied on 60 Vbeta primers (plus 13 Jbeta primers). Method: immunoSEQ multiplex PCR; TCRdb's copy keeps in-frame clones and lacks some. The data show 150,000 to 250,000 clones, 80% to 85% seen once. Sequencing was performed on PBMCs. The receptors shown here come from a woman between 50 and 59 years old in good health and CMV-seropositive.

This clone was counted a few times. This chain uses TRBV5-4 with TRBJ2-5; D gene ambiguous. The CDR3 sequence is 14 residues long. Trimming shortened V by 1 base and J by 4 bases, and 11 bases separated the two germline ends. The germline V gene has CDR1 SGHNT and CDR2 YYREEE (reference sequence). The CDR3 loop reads CASSLYLAGETQYF. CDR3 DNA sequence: TGTGCCAGCAGCTTGTATCTGGCTGGAGAGACCCAGTACTTC. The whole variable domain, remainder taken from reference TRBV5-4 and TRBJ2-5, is ETGVTQSPTHLIKTRGQQVTLRCSSQSGHNTVSWYQQALGQGPQFIFQYYREEENGRGNFPPRFSGLQFPNYSSELNVNALELDDSALYLCASSLYLAGETQYFGPGTRLLVL.

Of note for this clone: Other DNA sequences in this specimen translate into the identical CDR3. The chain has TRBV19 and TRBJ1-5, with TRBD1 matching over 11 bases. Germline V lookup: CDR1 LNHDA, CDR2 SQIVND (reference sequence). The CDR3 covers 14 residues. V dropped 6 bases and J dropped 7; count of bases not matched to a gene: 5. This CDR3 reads CASRGQGAGQPQHF. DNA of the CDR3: TGTGCCAGTAGAGGACAGGGGGCTGGGCAGCCCCAGCATTTT.

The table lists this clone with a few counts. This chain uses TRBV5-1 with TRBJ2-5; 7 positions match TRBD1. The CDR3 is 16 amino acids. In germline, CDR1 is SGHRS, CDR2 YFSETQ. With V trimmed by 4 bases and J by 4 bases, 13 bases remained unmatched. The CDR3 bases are TGCGCCAGCAGCCCTACGACAGGGAGTTCGGGAGAGACCCAGTACTTC. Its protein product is CASSPTTGSSGETQYF.

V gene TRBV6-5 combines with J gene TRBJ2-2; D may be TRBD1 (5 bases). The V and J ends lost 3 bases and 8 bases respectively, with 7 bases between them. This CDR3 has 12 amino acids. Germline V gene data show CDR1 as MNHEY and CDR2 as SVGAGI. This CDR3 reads CASSYRGGELFF. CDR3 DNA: TGTGCCAGCAGTTATAGGGGTGGGGAGCTGTTTTTT.

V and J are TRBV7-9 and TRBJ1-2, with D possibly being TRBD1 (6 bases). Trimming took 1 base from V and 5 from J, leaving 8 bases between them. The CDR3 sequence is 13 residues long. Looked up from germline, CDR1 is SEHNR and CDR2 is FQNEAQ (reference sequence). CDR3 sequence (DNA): TGTGCCAGCAGCTTAGAACAGGGTTATGGCTACACCTTC. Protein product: CASSLEQGYGYTF.

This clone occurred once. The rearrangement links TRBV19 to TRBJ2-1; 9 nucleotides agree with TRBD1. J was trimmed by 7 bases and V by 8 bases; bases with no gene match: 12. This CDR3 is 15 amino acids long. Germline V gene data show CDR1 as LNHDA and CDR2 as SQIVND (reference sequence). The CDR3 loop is CASRKTGGERNEQFF. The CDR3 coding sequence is TGTGCCAGTCGCAAGACAGGGGGGGAAAGGAATGAGCAGTTCTTC. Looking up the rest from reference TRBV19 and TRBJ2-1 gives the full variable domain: DGGITQSPKYLFRKEGQNVTLSCEQNLNHDAMYWYRQDPGQGLRLIYYSQIVNDFQKGDIAEGYSVSREKKESFPLTVTSAQKNPTAFYLCASRKTGGERNEQFFGPGTRLTVL.

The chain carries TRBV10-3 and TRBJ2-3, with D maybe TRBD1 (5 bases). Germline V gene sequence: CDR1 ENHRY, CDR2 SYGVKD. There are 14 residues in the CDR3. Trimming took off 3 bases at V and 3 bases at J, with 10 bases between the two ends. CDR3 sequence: CAISDMAGTDTQYF. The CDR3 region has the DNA TGTGCCATCAGTGACATGGCAGGGACAGATACGCAGTATTTT.

CDR3 amino acids: CASSLSQGANEQYF. The CDR3 DNA follows: TGTGCCAGCAGTTTAAGTCAGGGGGCAAACGAGCAGTACTTC. The V call is TRBV28, the J call TRBJ2-7; 8 bases line up with TRBD1. The CDR3 spans 14 residues. After removal of 2 bases from V and 5 bases from J, the junction contained 5 bases not matched to a gene. Germline-derived CDR1 and CDR2 are MDHEN and SYDVKM.

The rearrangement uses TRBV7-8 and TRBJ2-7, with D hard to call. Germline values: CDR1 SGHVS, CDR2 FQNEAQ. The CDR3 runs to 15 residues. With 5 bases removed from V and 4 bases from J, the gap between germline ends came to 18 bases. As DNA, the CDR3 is TGTGCCAGCAGCGCACAAACAAGAGGCATATACGAGCAGTACTTC. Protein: CASSAQTRGIYEQYF.

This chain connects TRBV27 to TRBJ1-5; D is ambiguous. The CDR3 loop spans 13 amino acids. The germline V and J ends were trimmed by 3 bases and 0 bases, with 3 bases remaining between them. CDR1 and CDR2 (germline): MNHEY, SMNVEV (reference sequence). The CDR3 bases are TGTGCCAGCAGTTTCCTTAGCAATCAGCCCCAGCATTTT. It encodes CASSFLSNQPQHF.

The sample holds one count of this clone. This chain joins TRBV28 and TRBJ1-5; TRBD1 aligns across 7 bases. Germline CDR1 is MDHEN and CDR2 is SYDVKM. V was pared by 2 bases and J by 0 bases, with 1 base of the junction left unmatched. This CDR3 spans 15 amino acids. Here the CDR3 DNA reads TGTGCCAGCAGTTTAGGGACAGCTAGCAATCAGCCCCAGCATTTT. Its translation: CASSLGTASNQPQHF.

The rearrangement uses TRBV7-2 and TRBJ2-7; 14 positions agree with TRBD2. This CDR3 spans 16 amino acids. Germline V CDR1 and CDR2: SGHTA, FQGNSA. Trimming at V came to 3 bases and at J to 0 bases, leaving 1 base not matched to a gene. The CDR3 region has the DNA TGTGCCAGCAGCTTGACTAGCGGGGGGGCCTCCTACGAGCAGTACTTC. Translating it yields CASSLTSGGASYEQYF. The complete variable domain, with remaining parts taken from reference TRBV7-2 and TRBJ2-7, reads GAGVSQSPSNKVTEKGKDVELRCDPISGHTALYWYRQSLGQGLEFLIYFQGNSAPDKSGLPSDRFSAERTGGSVSTLTIQRTQQEDSAVYLCASSLTSGGASYEQYFGPGTRLTVT.

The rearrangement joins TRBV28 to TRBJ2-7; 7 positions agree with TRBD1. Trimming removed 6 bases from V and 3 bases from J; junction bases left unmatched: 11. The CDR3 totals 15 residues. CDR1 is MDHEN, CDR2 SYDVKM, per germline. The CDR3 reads CASRGNRGLYYEQYF. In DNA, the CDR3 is TGTGCCAGCAGGGGAAACAGGGGCCTCTACTACGAGCAGTACTTC.